The 5 T cell receptor beta chains listed next were all sequenced from one sample in a study of CD4 T cells in relation to SARS-CoV-2 and coronaviruses. Sequenced by immunoSEQ multiplex PCR; TCRdb stores in-frame clones only, minus some. This sample has 21,000 or so clones, with around 80% found just once. The unexposed donors gave CD4+ T cells in about 2010-2019, prior to COVID-19. The cells were cultured for 10 days before CD4+ T cells were isolated. Their antigen targets remain unknown. The source material was CD4+ T cells from PBMCs, cultured in vitro. Source of these receptors: a human donor in good health.

In its sample, this clone was seen once. V gene TRBV19 combines with J gene TRBJ1-4; D not resolved. CDR1 LNHDA and CDR2 SQIVND come from the germline V gene (reference sequence). This CDR3 has 13 amino acids. V was shortened by 5 bases and J by 6 bases, with 10 bases between the two germline ends. CDR3 sequence (DNA): TGTGCCAGTAGTGTCCCGGGCGATGAAAAACTGTTTTTT. Translation gives CASSVPGDEKLFF. Complete variable domain (other parts from reference TRBV19 and TRBJ1-4): DGGITQSPKYLFRKEGQNVTLSCEQNLNHDAMYWYRQDPGQGLRLIYYSQIVNDFQKGDIAEGYSVSREKKESFPLTVTSAQKNPTAFYLCASSVPGDEKLFFGSGTQLSVL.

The chain couples TRBV5-6 to TRBJ2-5; 8 bases match TRBD2. The V segment lost 1 base and the J segment 1 base; nucleotides outside the gene matches: 3. This CDR3 region has 15 residues. Germline V gene lookup returns CDR1 SGHDT and CDR2 YYEEEE. CDR3 amino acids: CASSLLAGRQETQYF. The DNA of the CDR3 is TGTGCCAGCAGCTTGTTAGCGGGGCGCCAAGAGACCCAGTACTTC.

The rearrangement joins TRBV18 to TRBJ2-7; D possibly corresponds to TRBD2 (5 bases). CDR1 and CDR2 (germline): KGHSH, LQKENI. The length of the CDR3 is 15 residues. V lost 6 bases to trimming and J lost 2 bases, with 17 bases between them. CDR3 coding DNA: TGTGCCAGCTCCAATCCGGGGTGGTCTCCCTACGAGCAGTACTTC. Protein sequence: CASSNPGWSPYEQYF.

The rearrangement joins TRBV19 to TRBJ2-7; D is ambiguous. The CDR3 totals 15 residues. CDR1 and CDR2 (germline): LNHDA, SQIVND (reference sequence). V gave up 1 base and J gave up 5 bases, with 15 bases separating them. The DNA of the CDR3 is TGTGCCAGTAGTATAGTGGGCTTAGCTTACCACGAGCAGTACTTC. Its translation is CASSIVGLAYHEQYF.

This clone was seen once. This chain joins TRBV19 and TRBJ2-7; D tentatively fits TRBD1 or TRBD2 (5 bases each). This CDR3 is 16 amino acids long. The V and J ends lost 3 bases and 3 bases respectively, with 18 bases between them. Germline CDR1 LNHDA, CDR2 SQIVND (reference sequence). The CDR3 DNA reads TGTGCCAGTAGTATGGCGTCAGGGTTTGGGGGCTACGAGCAGTACTTC. Amino acid sequence: CASSMASGFGGYEQYF.